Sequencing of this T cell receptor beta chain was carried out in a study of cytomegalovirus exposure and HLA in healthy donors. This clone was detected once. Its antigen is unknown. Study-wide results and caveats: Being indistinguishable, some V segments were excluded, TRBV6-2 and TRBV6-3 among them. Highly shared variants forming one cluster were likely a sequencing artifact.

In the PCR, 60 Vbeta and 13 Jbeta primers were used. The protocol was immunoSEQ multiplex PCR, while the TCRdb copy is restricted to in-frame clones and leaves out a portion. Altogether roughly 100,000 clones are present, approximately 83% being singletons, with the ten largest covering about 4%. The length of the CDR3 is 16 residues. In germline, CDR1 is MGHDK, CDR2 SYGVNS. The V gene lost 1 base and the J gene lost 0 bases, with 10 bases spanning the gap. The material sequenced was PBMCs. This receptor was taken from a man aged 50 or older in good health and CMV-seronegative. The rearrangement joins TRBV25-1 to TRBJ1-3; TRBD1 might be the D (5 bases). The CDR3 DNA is TGTGCCAGCAGTGAATTAAAGGGGTTCTCTGGAAACACCATATATTTT. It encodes CASSELKGFSGNTIYF. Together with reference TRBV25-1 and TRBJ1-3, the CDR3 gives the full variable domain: EADIYQTPRYLVIGTGKKITLECSQTMGHDKMYWYQQDPGMELHLIHYSYGVNSTEKGDLSSESTVSRIRTEHFPLTLESARPSHTSQYLCASSELKGFSGNTIYFGEGSWLTVV.